This T cell receptor beta chain was recorded in a study of vaccination effects on CD4 cells after COVID-19. A remark on this clone: Its antigen is unidentified.

This table comes from immunoSEQ multiplex PCR, and its TCRdb copy is limited to in-frame clones, with some not included. The table has fewer than 65,000 clones, approximately 80% seen once. Expansion of antigen-specific CD4+ T cells with viral peptide pools was carried out by the ViraFEST assay before sequencing. Isolating CD4+ T cells followed about 11 days of culture. The germline V gene encodes CDR1 SGHAT and CDR2 FQNNGV. Trimming cost V 3 bases and J 1 base, with 9 bases left between them. CDR3 length: 14 residues. Sequenced here: CD4+ T cells from PBMCs cultured with HCoV-229E spike peptides, sampled before COVID-19 vaccination. This chain links TRBV11-2 with TRBJ1-1; D gene unclear. The receptor was isolated from a human donor who received a COVID-19 vaccine. The CDR3 reads CASSFLPGNTEAFF. Here the CDR3 DNA reads TGTGCCAGCAGCTTTTTACCAGGGAACACTGAAGCTTTCTTT. The full variable domain, rest sourced from reference TRBV11-2 and TRBJ1-1, is EAGVAQSPRYKIIEKRQSVAFWCNPISGHATLYWYQQILGQGPKLLIQFQNNGVVDDSQLPKDRFSAERLKGVDSTLKIQPAKLEDSAVYLCASSFLPGNTEAFFGQGTRLTVV.